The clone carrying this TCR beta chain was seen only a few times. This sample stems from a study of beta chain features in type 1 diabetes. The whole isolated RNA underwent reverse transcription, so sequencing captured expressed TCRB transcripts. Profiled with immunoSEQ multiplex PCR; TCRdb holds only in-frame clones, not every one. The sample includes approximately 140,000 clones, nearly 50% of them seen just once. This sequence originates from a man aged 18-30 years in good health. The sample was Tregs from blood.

DNA of the CDR3: TGTGCCAGCAGCTTCCGGCCCTGGGGGGGCACAGATACGCAGTATTTT. This gives the protein CASSFRPWGGTDTQYF. The V gene is TRBV5-6, the J gene TRBJ2-3; tentatively, D is TRBD2 (6 bases). V lost 2 bases and J lost 1, with 14 bases in between. CDR3 length: 16 amino acids. Germline loops: CDR1 SGHDT, CDR2 YYEEEE.